A single sample gave rise to the 6 T cell receptor beta chains below, sequenced in a study of patients and donors after allogeneic stem cell transplantation. TCRdb re-analysed the RT-PCR reads in MiXCR, keeping a single row per CDR3 protein. Of about a million distinct CDR3 sequences in the sample, about a sixth are singletons; the top ten hold 5.5% to 6.5%. The sequencing input was blood, either unsorted or a sorted T cell fraction (not recorded which). These receptors came from a human donor who was either an allogeneic HSCT recipient or a stem cell or donor lymphocyte infusion donor (not recorded which). It is not recorded whose cells these are; they may come from a transplant donor.

This clonotype has just a few counts. This chain joins TRBV12-3 or TRBV12-4 and TRBJ2-7, with D perhaps TRBD1 (5 bases). The V end was cut by 3 bases, the J end by 6 bases, with 15 bases between. The CDR3 sequence is 14 residues long. CDR3 nucleotides: TGTGCCAGCAGTTTTCGGCAGGGTCTGGGCGAGCAGTACTTC. It translates to CASSFRQGLGEQYF.

This chain uses TRBV29-1 with TRBJ1-6; tentative D call: TRBD1 (5 bases). CDR3 length: 14 residues. Germline loops: CDR1 SQVTM, CDR2 ANQGSEA. Trimming cost V 4 bases and J 0 bases, with 7 bases left between them. CDR3 DNA sequence: TGCAGCGTTGGAGGGGACTCCTATAATTCACCCCTCCACTTT. It encodes CSVGGDSYNSPLHF.

This chain links TRBV6-1 with TRBJ2-1; 10 bases match TRBD2. V gave up 2 bases and J gave up 2 bases; unmatched junction bases: 6. The CDR3 length is 17 residues. Per germline, CDR1 MNHNS and CDR2 SASEGT. The CDR3 region has the DNA TGTGCCAGCAGTGAACGACGGGGGACTAGCGCCTACAATGAGCAGTTCTTC. Translating gives CASSERRGTSAYNEQFF.

This chain joins TRBV18 and TRBJ1-2, with D possibly being TRBD1 (6 bases). The CDR3 has 13 amino acids. Trimming took off 5 bases at V and 4 bases at J, with 11 bases between the two ends. The germline V gene has CDR1 KGHSH and CDR2 LQKENI. This chain's CDR3 is CASSSDSLYGYTF. In DNA, the CDR3 is TGTGCCAGCTCATCGGACAGCCTCTATGGCTACACCTTC.

This clonotype has only a few counts. The chain employs TRBV7-9 and TRBJ2-7, with a tentative D call TRBD1 (6 bases). V lost 5 bases to trimming and J lost 3 bases, with 11 bases between them. The germline V gene encodes CDR1 SEHNR and CDR2 FQNEAQ (reference sequence). The length of the CDR3 is 13 residues. CDR3 sequence reads: CASSPEGVYEQYF. CDR3 bases: TGTGCCAGCAGCCCCGAGGGGGTCTACGAGCAGTACTTC.

This clonotype has more than one count but fewer than ten. The gene calls are TRBV24-1 and TRBJ2-7; 9 bases fit TRBD1. CDR3 size: 14 residues. The trim removed 4 bases at V and 6 bases at J, leaving 6 bases unmatched. From germline, CDR1 is KGHDR and CDR2 SFDVKD. Here the CDR3 reads CATSDQDRGGEQYF. For the CDR3, the DNA is TGTGCCACCAGTGACCAGGACAGGGGAGGCGAGCAGTACTTC.